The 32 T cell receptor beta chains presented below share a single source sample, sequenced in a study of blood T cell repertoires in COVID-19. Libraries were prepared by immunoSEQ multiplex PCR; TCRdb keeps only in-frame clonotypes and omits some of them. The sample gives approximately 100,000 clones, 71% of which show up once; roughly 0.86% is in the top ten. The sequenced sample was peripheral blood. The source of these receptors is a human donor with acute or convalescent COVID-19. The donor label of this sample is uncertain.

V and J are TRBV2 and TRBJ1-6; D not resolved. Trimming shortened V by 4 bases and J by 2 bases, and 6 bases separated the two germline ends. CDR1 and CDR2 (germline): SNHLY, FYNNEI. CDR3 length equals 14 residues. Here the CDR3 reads CASSVSPYNSPLHF. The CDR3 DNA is TGTGCCAGCAGTGTCAGTCCCTATAATTCACCCCTCCACTTT.

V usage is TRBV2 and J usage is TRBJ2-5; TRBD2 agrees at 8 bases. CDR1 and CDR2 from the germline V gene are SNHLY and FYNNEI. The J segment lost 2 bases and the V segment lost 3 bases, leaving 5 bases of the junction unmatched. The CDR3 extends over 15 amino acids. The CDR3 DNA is TGTGCCAGCAGTGACCAACGGGGGGGTCAAGAGACCCAGTACTTC. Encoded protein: CASSDQRGGQETQYF.

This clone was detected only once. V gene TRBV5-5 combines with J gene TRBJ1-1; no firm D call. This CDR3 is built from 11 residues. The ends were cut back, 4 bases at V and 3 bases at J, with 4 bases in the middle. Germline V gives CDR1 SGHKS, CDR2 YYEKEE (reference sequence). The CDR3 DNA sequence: TGTGCCAGCAGCCTCGACACTGAAGCTTTCTTT. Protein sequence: CASSLDTEAFF. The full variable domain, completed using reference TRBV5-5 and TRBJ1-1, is DAGVTQSPTHLIKTRGQQVTLRCSPISGHKSVSWYQQVLGQGPQFIFQYYEKEERGRGNFPDRFSARQFPNYSSELNVNALLLGDSALYLCASSLDTEAFFGQGTRLTVV.

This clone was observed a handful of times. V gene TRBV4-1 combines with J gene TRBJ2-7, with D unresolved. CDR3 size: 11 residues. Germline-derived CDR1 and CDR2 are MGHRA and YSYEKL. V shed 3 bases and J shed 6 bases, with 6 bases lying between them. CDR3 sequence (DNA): TGCGCCAGCAGCCAGGCTCGCGAGCAGTACTTC. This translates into CASSQAREQYF.

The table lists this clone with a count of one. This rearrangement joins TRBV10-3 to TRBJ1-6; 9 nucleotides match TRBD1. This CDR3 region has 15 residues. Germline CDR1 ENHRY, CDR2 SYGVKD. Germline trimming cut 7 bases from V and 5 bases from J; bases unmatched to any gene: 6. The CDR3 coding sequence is TGTGCCATCAACAGGGGGCTGGGGGATAATTCACCCCTCCACTTT. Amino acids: CAINRGLGDNSPLHF.

Written as DNA, the CDR3 is TGTGCCAGCAGTGACGGCGGTTCCGAGACCCAGTACTTC. Its translation: CASSDGGSETQYF. The chain recombines TRBV25-1 with TRBJ2-5; the D is unclear. This CDR3 has 13 amino acids. Germline V gene lookup returns CDR1 MGHDK and CDR2 SYGVNS. V was pared by 3 bases and J by 5 bases, with 10 bases between.

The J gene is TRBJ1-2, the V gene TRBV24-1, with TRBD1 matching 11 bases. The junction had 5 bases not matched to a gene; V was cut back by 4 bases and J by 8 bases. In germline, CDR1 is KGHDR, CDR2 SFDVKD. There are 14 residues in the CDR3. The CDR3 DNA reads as TGTGCCACCAGTGACCCGGACAGGGGGCCCGGCTACACCTTC. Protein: CATSDPDRGPGYTF.

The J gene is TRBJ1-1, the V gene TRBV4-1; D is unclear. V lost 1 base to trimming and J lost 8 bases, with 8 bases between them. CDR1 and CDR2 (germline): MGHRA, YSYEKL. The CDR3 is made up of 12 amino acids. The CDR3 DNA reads TGCGCCAGCAGCCAAGTTGCAGGCGAAGCTTTCTTT. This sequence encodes CASSQVAGEAFF.

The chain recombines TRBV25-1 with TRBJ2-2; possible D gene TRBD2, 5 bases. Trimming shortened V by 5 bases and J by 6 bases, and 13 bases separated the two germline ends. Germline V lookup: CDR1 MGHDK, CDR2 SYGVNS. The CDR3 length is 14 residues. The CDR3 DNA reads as TGTGCCAGCAGTAAGAGGGAGTTCTCCGGGGAGCTGTTTTTT. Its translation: CASSKREFSGELFF.

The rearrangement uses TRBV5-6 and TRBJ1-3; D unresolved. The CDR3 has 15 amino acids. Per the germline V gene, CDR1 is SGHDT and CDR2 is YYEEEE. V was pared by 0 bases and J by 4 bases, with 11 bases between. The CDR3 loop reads CASSLAGLKGNTIYF. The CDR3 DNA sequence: TGTGCCAGCAGCTTGGCCGGGTTAAAAGGAAACACCATATATTTT.

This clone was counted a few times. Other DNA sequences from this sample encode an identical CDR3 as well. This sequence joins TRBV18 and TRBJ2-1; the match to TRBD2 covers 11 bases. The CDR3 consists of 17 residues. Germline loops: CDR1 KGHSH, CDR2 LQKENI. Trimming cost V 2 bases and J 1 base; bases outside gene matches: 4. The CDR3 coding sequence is TGTGCCAGCTCACCAACTAGCGGGGGCGGTTCCTACAATGAGCAGTTCTTC. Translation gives CASSPTSGGGSYNEQFF.

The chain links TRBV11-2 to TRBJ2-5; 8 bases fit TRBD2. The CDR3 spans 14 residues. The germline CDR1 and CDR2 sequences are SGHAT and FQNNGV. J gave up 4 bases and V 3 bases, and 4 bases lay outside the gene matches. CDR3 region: CASSFSGVGETQYF. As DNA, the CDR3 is TGTGCCAGCAGCTTTAGCGGGGTGGGAGAGACCCAGTACTTC.

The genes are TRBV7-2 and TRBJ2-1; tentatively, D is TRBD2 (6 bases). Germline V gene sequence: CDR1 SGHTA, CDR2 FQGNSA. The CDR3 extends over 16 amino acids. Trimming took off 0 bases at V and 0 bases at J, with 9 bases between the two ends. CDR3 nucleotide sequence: TGTGCCAGCAGCTTAGCGGGGGACTTCTCCTACAATGAGCAGTTCTTC. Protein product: CASSLAGDFSYNEQFF.

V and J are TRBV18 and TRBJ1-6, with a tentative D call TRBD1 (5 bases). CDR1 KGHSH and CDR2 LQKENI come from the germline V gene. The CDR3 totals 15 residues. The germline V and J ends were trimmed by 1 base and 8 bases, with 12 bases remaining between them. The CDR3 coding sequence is TGTGCCAGCTCACCACTACCCCCACAGGATTCACCCCTCCACTTT. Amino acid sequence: CASSPLPPQDSPLHF.

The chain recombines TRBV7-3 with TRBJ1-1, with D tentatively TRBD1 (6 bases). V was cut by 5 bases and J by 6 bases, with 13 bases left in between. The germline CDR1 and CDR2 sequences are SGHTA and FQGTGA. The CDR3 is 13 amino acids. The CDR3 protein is CASSPNRAAEAFF. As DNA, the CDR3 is TGTGCCAGCAGCCCTAACAGGGCGGCTGAAGCTTTCTTT. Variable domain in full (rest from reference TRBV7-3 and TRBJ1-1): GAGVSQTPSNKVTEKGKYVELRCDPISGHTALYWYRQSLGQGPEFLIYFQGTGAADDSGLPNDRFFAVRPEGSVSTLKIQRTERGDSAVYLCASSPNRAAEAFFGQGTRLTVV.

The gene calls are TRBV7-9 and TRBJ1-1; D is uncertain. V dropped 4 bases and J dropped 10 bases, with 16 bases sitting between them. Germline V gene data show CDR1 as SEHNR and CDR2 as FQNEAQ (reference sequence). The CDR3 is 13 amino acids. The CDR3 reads CASSSTPQTTAFF. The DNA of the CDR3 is TGTGCCAGCAGCTCGACACCCCAGACAACAGCTTTCTTT.

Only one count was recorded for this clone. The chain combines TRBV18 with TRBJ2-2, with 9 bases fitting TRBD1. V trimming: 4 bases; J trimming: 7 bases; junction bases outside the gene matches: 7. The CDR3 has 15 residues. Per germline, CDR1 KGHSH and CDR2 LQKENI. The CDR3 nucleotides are TGTGCCAGCTCACGAGGGACAGGGTTTGGCGGGGAGCTGTTTTTT. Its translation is CASSRGTGFGGELFF.

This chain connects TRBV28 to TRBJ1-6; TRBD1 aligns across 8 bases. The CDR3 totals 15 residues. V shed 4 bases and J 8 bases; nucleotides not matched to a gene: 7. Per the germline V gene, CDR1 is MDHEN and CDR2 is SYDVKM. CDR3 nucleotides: TGTGCCAGCAGTTCGCCGGGACAGGCTTATTCACCCCTCCACTTT. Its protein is CASSSPGQAYSPLHF.

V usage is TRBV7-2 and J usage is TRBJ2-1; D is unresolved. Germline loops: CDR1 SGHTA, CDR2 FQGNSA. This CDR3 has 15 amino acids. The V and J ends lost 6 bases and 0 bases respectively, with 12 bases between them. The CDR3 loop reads CASSSTAASYNEQFF. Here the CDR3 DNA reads TGTGCCAGCAGTAGTACAGCCGCCTCCTACAATGAGCAGTTCTTC.

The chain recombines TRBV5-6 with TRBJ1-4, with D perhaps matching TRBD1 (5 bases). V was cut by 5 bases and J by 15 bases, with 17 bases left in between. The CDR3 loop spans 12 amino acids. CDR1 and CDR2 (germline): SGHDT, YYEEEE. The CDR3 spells CASRSSGTSVFF. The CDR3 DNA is TGTGCCAGCAGATCAAGCGGGACCTCGGTGTTTTTT.

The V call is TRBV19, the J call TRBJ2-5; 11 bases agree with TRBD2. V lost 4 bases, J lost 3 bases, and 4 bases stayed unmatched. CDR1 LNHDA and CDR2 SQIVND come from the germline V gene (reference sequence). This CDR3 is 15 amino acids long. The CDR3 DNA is TGTGCCAGTAGTAGCCTAGCGGGGGGCGAAGAGACCCAGTACTTC. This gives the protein CASSSLAGGEETQYF.

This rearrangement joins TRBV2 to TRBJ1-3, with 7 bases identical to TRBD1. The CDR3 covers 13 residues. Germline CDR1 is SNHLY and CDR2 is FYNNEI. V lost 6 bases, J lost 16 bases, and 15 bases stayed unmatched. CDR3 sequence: CASSRDRNYPLYF. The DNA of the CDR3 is TGTGCCAGCAGCCGGGACAGAAATTACCCTTTGTATTTT.

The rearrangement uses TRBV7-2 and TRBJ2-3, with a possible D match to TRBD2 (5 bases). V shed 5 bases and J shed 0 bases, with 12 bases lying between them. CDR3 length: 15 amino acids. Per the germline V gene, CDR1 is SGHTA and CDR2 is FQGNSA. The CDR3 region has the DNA TGTGCCAGCAGCGGACTTCTTTATAGCACAGATACGCAGTATTTT. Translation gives CASSGLLYSTDTQYF.

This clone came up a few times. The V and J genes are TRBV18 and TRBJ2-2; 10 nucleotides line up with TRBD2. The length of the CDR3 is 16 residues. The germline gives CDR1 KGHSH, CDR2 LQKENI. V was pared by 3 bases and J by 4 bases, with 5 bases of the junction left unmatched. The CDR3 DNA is TGTGCCAGCTCACCTATGGGACTAGCGAGCACCGGGGAGCTGTTTTTT. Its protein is CASSPMGLASTGELFF.

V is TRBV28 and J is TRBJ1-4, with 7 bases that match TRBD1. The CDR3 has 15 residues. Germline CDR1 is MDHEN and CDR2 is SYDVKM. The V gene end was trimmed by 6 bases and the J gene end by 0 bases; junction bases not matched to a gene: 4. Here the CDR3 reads CASRWDSATNEKLFF. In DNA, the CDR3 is TGTGCCAGCAGGTGGGACAGTGCAACTAATGAAAAACTGTTTTTT.

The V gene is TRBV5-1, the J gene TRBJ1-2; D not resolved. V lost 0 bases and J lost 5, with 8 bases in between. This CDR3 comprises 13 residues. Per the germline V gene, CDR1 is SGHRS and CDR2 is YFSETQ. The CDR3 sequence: CASSLGIGYGYTF. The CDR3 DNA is TGCGCCAGCAGCTTGGGAATCGGTTATGGCTACACCTTC.

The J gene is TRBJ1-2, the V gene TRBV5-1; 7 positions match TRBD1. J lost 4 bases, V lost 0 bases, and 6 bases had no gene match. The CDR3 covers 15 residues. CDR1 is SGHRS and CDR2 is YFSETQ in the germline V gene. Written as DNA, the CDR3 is TGCGCCAGCAGCTTGGACGCAGGGGGATTCTATGGCTACACCTTC. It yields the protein CASSLDAGGFYGYTF.

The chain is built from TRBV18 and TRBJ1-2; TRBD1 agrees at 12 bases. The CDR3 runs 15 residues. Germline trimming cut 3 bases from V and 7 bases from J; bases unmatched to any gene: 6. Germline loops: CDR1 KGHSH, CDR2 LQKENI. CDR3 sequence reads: CASSPSPGQGAGYTF. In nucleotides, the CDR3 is TGTGCCAGCTCACCTTCGCCGGGACAGGGGGCTGGCTACACCTTC.

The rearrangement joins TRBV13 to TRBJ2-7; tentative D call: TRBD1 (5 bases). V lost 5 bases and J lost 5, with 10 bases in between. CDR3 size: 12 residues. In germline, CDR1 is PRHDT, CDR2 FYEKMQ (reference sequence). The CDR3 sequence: CASSRGKDEQYV. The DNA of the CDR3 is TGTGCCAGCAGCAGGGGAAAAGACGAGCAGTACGTC.

The CDR3 DNA is TGTGCCAGCAGCCCCCAAGCATACACAGATACGCAGTATTTT. It is translated as CASSPQAYTDTQYF. The chain carries TRBV3-1 (or the pseudogene TRBV3-2) and TRBJ2-3; no definite D call. The germline V gene has CDR1 LGHDT and CDR2 YNNKEL (reference sequence). Trimming removed 4 bases from V and 2 bases from J, with 10 bases in between. This CDR3 has 14 amino acids.

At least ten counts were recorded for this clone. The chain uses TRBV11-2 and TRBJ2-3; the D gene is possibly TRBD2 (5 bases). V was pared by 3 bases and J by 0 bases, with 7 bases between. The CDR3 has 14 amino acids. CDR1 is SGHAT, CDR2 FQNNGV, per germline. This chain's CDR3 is CASSFSGSTDTQYF. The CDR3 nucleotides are TGTGCCAGCAGCTTTTCGGGGAGCACAGATACGCAGTATTTT. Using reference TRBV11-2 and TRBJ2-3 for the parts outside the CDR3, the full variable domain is EAGVAQSPRYKIIEKRQSVAFWCNPISGHATLYWYQQILGQGPKLLIQFQNNGVVDDSQLPKDRFSAERLKGVDSTLKIQPAKLEDSAVYLCASSFSGSTDTQYFGPGTRLTVL.

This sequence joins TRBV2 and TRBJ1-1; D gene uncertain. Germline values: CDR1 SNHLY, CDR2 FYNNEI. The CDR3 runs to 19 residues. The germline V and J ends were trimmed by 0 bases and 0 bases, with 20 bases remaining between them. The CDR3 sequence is CASSEATVGLRGMNTEAFF. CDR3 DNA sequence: TGTGCCAGCAGTGAAGCCACCGTAGGTTTGAGAGGTATGAACACTGAAGCTTTCTTT.